One sample yielded the 30 T cell receptor beta chains listed below, sequenced in a study of Graves' ophthalmopathy and Graves' hyperthyroidism. Amplifying from RNA transcripts, the study obtained TCR beta CDR3 regions. The authors performed first-round RT-PCR with HTBI primers and then a second-round multiplex PCR. Via MiXCR, TCRdb re-called the multiplex PCR reads, giving one row per CDR3 protein. The table lists around 660,000 distinct CDR3 sequences, roughly two fifths of them singletons. The sample was peripheral blood. These receptors were collected from an adult man with Graves' ophthalmopathy.

This clonotype is a singleton in its sample. V gene TRBV20-1 combines with J gene TRBJ1-4; no reliable D call. The CDR3 is made up of 11 amino acids. Germline CDR1 is DFQATT and CDR2 is SNEGSKA (reference sequence). V lost 5 bases, J lost 7 bases, and 8 bases lay in between. The CDR3 reads CSASAGEKLFF. The CDR3, as DNA: TGCAGTGCTTCCGCGGGTGAAAAACTGTTTTTT.

This clonotype was recorded many times. The J gene is TRBJ2-7, the V gene TRBV13; tentatively, D is TRBD1 (6 bases). V lost 1 base, J lost 5 bases, and 12 bases lay in between. Per the germline V gene, CDR1 is PRHDT and CDR2 is FYEKMQ (reference sequence). The CDR3 covers 14 residues. The CDR3 region is CASSLVQGPNEQYF. CDR3 sequence (DNA): TGTGCCAGCAGCTTAGTACAGGGACCAAACGAGCAGTACTTC.

There are many counts of this clonotype. CDR3 bases: TGTGCCAGCAGTGAACAGGGAGTAGGTCAGCCCCAGCATTTT. This encodes CASSEQGVGQPQHF. The rearrangement joins TRBV2 to TRBJ1-5; TRBD1 might be the D (5 bases). This CDR3 has 14 amino acids. V dropped 2 bases and J dropped 6 bases, with 11 bases sitting between them. Germline V gene lookup returns CDR1 SNHLY and CDR2 FYNNEI.

The J gene is TRBJ1-5, the V gene TRBV2; no clear D. This CDR3 has 12 amino acids. CDR1 is SNHLY, CDR2 FYNNEI, per germline. The V end was cut by 10 bases, the J end by 1 base, with 8 bases between. CDR3: CAKGLSNQPQHF. CDR3 DNA sequence: TGTGCCAAAGGACTAAGCAATCAGCCCCAGCATTTT.

This clonotype was detected only a few times. This chain uses TRBV19 with TRBJ1-3, with TRBD1 matching over 10 bases. J lost 0 bases, V lost 4 bases, and 6 bases had no gene match. Germline V gene data show CDR1 as LNHDA and CDR2 as SQIVND (reference sequence). This CDR3 has 17 amino acids. The CDR3 is CASSKVGQGTSGNTIYF. DNA of the CDR3: TGTGCCAGTAGTAAAGTGGGACAGGGGACCTCTGGAAACACCATATATTTT.

The chain joins TRBV10-3 to TRBJ1-4; D gene unclear. Trimming took off 6 bases at V and 4 bases at J, with 3 bases between the two ends. The CDR3 is 11 residues long. Germline CDR1 is ENHRY and CDR2 is SYGVKD. The CDR3 spells CAISGNEKLFF. CDR3 bases: TGTGCCATCAGCGGTAATGAAAAACTGTTTTTT.

This clonotype was detected ten times or more. The J gene is TRBJ2-5, the V gene TRBV24-1, with 14 positions matching TRBD2. The V segment lost 4 bases and the J segment 4 bases; nucleotides outside the gene matches: 10. CDR1 is KGHDR and CDR2 is SFDVKD in the germline V gene. The CDR3 is 18 amino acids. DNA for the CDR3: TGTGCCACCAGTGACCAGAATAAGGGACTAGCGGGAGTAGAGACCCAGTACTTC. It encodes CATSDQNKGLAGVETQYF.

The count of this clonotype is one. V is TRBV29-1 and J is TRBJ2-7, with D maybe TRBD2 (6 bases). The CDR3 runs 13 residues. Germline values: CDR1 SQVTM, CDR2 ANQGSEA. V lost 4 bases and J 7 bases, leaving 17 bases between the germline ends. The chain's CDR3 is CSVGKSGGGEQYF. In nucleotides, the CDR3 is TGCAGCGTTGGTAAATCCGGGGGTGGTGAGCAGTACTTC.

V usage is TRBV10-3 and J usage is TRBJ1-3, with D maybe TRBD1 (5 bases). CDR1 and CDR2 from the germline V gene are ENHRY and SYGVKD. The CDR3 extends over 11 amino acids. V was trimmed by 11 bases and J by 2 bases, leaving 7 bases between them. As DNA, the CDR3 is TGTGCCCAGGGAGCTGGAAACACCATATATTTT. This codes for CAQGAGNTIYF.

This clonotype was seen a few times. The chain carries TRBV12-3 or TRBV12-4 and TRBJ1-3; D is ambiguous. The CDR3 loop spans 13 amino acids. V lost 3 bases and J 7 bases, leaving 10 bases between the germline ends. The CDR3 loop reads CASSLGEWNTIYF. The CDR3 DNA reads as TGTGCCAGCAGTTTGGGCGAGTGGAACACCATATATTTT.

The chain recombines TRBV6-6 with TRBJ1-1; no definite D call. The V end lost 3 bases, the J end lost 4 bases, and 12 bases lay between the germline ends. CDR1 MNHNY and CDR2 SVGAGI come from the germline V gene (reference sequence). This CDR3 region has 14 residues. The CDR3: CASSYLRTSTEAFF. Written as DNA, the CDR3 is TGTGCCAGCAGTTATCTACGGACGAGCACTGAAGCTTTCTTT.

Notes on this clonotype: A read error may account for a junction end that differs from germline. The rearrangement uses TRBV10-3 and TRBJ1-4, with 8 bases aligning to TRBD1. The CDR3 is 17 amino acids. Germline V lookup: CDR1 ENHRY, CDR2 SYGVKD. The CDR3 sequence: CASSGGQGVTTNEKLFF. As DNA, the CDR3 is TGTGCCAGCAGTGGAGGACAGGGCGTGACGACTAATGAAAAACTGTTTTTT.

About this clonotype: A much larger clone is a single base away; this may be a read error. The chain couples TRBV11-2 to TRBJ2-7; D possibly corresponds to TRBD1 (5 bases). Germline V lookup: CDR1 SGHAT, CDR2 FQNNGV. This CDR3 is 15 amino acids long. This CDR3 is CASSFRVEGSYGQYF. The CDR3 DNA reads TGTGCCAGCAGCTTCAGGGTAGAAGGGTCCTACGGGCAGTACTTC.

With regard to this clonotype: At one end the junction does not follow the germline gene, possibly because of a read error. V gene TRBV19 combines with J gene TRBJ2-7; 7 bases fit TRBD1. The CDR3 runs to 17 residues. The germline CDR1 and CDR2 sequences are LNHDA and SQIVND (reference sequence). Written as DNA, the CDR3 is TGTGCCAGTGGTATAGAAGGGGGCACATCCCACTCCTACGAGCAGTACTTC. This gives the protein CASGIEGGTSHSYEQYF.

The J gene is TRBJ1-4, the V gene TRBV9; 7 bases are shared with TRBD1. Per germline, CDR1 SGDLS and CDR2 YYNGEE. V gave up 5 bases and J gave up 7 bases; unmatched junction bases: 11. The CDR3 spans 15 residues. CDR3 DNA sequence: TGTGCCAGCAGACCCGAGGAGGGGGCGGTTGAAAAACTGTTTTTT. Translated, it gives CASRPEEGAVEKLFF. Filled out from reference TRBV9 and TRBJ1-4, the complete variable domain reads DSGVTQTPKHLITATGQRVTLRCSPRSGDLSVYWYQQSLDQGLQFLIQYYNGEERAKGNILERFSAQQFPDLHSELNLSSLELGDSALYFCASRPEEGAVEKLFFGSGTQLSVL.

This clonotype appeared many times. The rearrangement uses TRBV7-3 and TRBJ1-1, with 7 nucleotides matching TRBD1. Germline trimming cut 5 bases from V and 4 bases from J; bases unmatched to any gene: 7. CDR1 is SGHTA and CDR2 is FQGTGA in the germline V gene. The CDR3 extends over 14 amino acids. For the CDR3, the DNA is TGTGCCAGCAGCCGACAGGGATTGGGCACTGAAGCTTTCTTT. Translation gives CASSRQGLGTEAFF.

The chain is built from TRBV30 and TRBJ2-6, with D hard to call. Germline V gives CDR1 GTSNPN, CDR2 SVGIG (reference sequence). The CDR3 loop spans 12 amino acids. V was pared by 3 bases and J by 3 bases, with 3 bases between. DNA of the CDR3: TGTGCCTGGAGATATGGGGCCAACGTCCTGACTTTC. Translated, it gives CAWRYGANVLTF.

This clonotype was seen just once. This chain connects TRBV20-1 to TRBJ1-5; D is ambiguous. The germline V gene encodes CDR1 DFQATT and CDR2 SNEGSKA (reference sequence). There are 13 residues in the CDR3. V lost 1 base and J 6 bases, leaving 10 bases between the germline ends. CDR3 nucleotide sequence: TGCAGTGCTAGAGGTTGGCGGGGTCAGCCCCAGCATTTT. Its protein product is CSARGWRGQPQHF.

In the case of this clonotype: A read error may produce the germline difference seen at one junction end. V is TRBV2 and J is TRBJ2-7; possibly TRBD1 for D (5 bases). The germline CDR1 and CDR2 sequences are SNHLY and FYNNEI. The CDR3 is 17 amino acids. In nucleotides, the CDR3 is TGCGCCAGCAGCCAAGAAAGCTGGGGCATGGAACTTTACGAGCAGTACTTC. Translated, it gives CASSQESWGMELYEQYF. Looking up the rest from reference TRBV2 and TRBJ2-7 gives the full variable domain: EPEVTQTPSHQVTQMGQEVILRCVPISNHLYFYWYRQILGQKVEFLVSFYNNEISEKSEIFDDQFSVERPDGSNFTLKIRSTKLEDSAMYFCASSQESWGMELYEQYFGPGTRLTVT.

CDR3 region: CASSSGLDYVEQYF. CDR3 sequence (DNA): TGTGCCAGCAGCTCGGGACTAGATTATGTCGAGCAGTACTTC. The chain has TRBV5-6 and TRBJ2-7; 8 bases fit TRBD2. The V gene's germline CDR1 is SGHDT and CDR2 YYEEEE. J lost 6 bases, V lost 3 bases, and 8 bases had no gene match. The CDR3 spans 14 residues.

This clonotype was seen repeatedly, ten times or more. The rearrangement uses TRBV7-9 and TRBJ1-2, with D uncertain. Deletions cut 5 bases from V and 3 bases from J, with 16 bases between. The CDR3 totals 15 residues. In germline, CDR1 is SEHNR, CDR2 FQNEAQ (reference sequence). CDR3 protein: CASSPGGVGHYGYTF. CDR3 DNA sequence: TGTGCCAGCAGCCCCGGCGGGGTAGGCCACTATGGCTACACCTTC.

This clonotype was seen a handful of times. The rearrangement joins TRBV7-2 to TRBJ2-7; 9 bases map to TRBD1. The V gene's germline CDR1 is SGHTA and CDR2 FQGNSA. The trim removed 5 bases at V and 4 bases at J, leaving 9 bases unmatched. This CDR3 contains 15 residues. CDR3 protein: CASSPRTGVGYEQYF. The CDR3 DNA reads TGTGCCAGCAGCCCTAGGACAGGGGTAGGGTACGAGCAGTACTTC. Filled out from reference TRBV7-2 and TRBJ2-7, the complete variable domain reads GAGVSQSPSNKVTEKGKDVELRCDPISGHTALYWYRQSLGQGLEFLIYFQGNSAPDKSGLPSDRFSAERTGGSVSTLTIQRTQQEDSAVYLCASSPRTGVGYEQYFGPGTRLTVT.

The CDR3 nucleotides are TGTGCCTGGAGTGTCGGCAGGGCCAATCAGCCCCAGCATTTT. It translates to CAWSVGRANQPQHF. This chain joins TRBV25-1 and TRBJ1-5; tentatively, D is TRBD1 (5 bases). The CDR3 sequence is 14 residues long. Looked up from germline, CDR1 is MGHDK and CDR2 is SYGVNS. With 11 bases removed from V and 3 bases from J, the gap between germline ends came to 17 bases.

This clonotype was seen a few times. At one of its ends the junction is not consistent with the germline gene, which may arise from a read error. V gene TRBV10-3 combines with J gene TRBJ2-7; D remains ambiguous. The CDR3 sequence is 13 residues long. Germline V CDR1 and CDR2: ENHRY, SYGVKD. In DNA form, the CDR3 reads TGTGCCAGCAGTGAATACTCAAAATACGAGCAGTACTTC. As protein: CASSEYSKYEQYF.

This clonotype has ten or more counts. The chain joins TRBV7-9 to TRBJ1-1, with D uncertain. The CDR3 has 13 residues. The germline V gene has CDR1 SEHNR and CDR2 FQNEAQ (reference sequence). Trimming shortened V by 3 bases and J by 0 bases, and 5 bases separated the two germline ends. CDR3: CASSFVMNTEAFF. As DNA, the CDR3 is TGTGCCAGCAGCTTCGTGATGAACACTGAAGCTTTCTTT.

In its sample, this clonotype was seen many times. The genes are TRBV4-1 and TRBJ1-4; 9 positions match TRBD1. CDR3 length equals 15 residues. Trimming at V came to 2 bases and at J to 6 bases, leaving 4 bases not matched to a gene. Looked up from germline, CDR1 is MGHRA and CDR2 is YSYEKL. CDR3 region: CASSQNRGQYEKLFF. In nucleotides, the CDR3 is TGCGCCAGCAGCCAAAACAGGGGGCAGTATGAAAAACTGTTTTTT.

The sample holds a few counts of this clonotype. This chain links TRBV3-1 with TRBJ1-2, with 7 nucleotides matching TRBD1. The CDR3 length is 13 residues. Trimming at V came to 6 bases and at J to 7 bases, leaving 8 bases not matched to a gene. Germline V CDR1 and CDR2: LGHDT, YNNKEL (reference sequence). The CDR3 is CASRPGQRSGYTF. CDR3 in DNA: TGTGCCAGCAGACCGGGACAGAGAAGTGGCTACACCTTC.

The gene calls are TRBV2 and TRBJ2-7; a weak D match, TRBD1 (6 bases). The V gene lost 8 bases and the J gene lost 5 bases, with 16 bases spanning the gap. Germline assignment: CDR1 SNHLY and CDR2 FYNNEI. This CDR3 is 13 amino acids long. This chain's CDR3 is CASQGITGNEQYF. As DNA, the CDR3 is TGTGCCAGCCAGGGGATTACAGGTAACGAGCAGTACTTC.

As to this clonotype: This could be a read error, since a much larger clone is one nucleotide away. CDR3: CSARFSGQGVGKLFF. The DNA for the CDR3 is TGCAGTGCTAGGTTCAGCGGTCAAGGGGTTGGAAAACTGTTTTTT. The rearrangement links TRBV20-1 to TRBJ1-4, with D perhaps matching TRBD1 (5 bases). V shed 3 bases and J shed 10 bases, with 21 bases lying between them. Germline assignment: CDR1 DFQATT and CDR2 SNEGSKA (reference sequence). The CDR3 has 15 residues.

This clonotype was seen at least ten times. The V gene is TRBV25-1, the J gene TRBJ2-5; TRBD2 matches at 10 bases. The V and J ends lost 1 base and 2 bases, in that order; junction bases with no gene match: 1. The V gene's germline CDR1 is MGHDK and CDR2 SYGVNS. CDR3 size: 15 residues. The CDR3 sequence: CASSESSGRQETQYF. CDR3 in DNA: TGTGCCAGCAGTGAATCTAGCGGGAGACAAGAGACCCAGTACTTC.